Listed below are T cell receptor beta chains from one sample, sequenced in a study of OX40 agonist ivuxolimab in advanced cancers. Profiling relied on immunoSEQ multiplex PCR, and the TCRdb table lists in-frame clones only, not all of them. The table records roughly 73,000 clones, 89% of them present only once. The material sequenced was CD4+ or CD8+ T cells sorted from blood, taken in a trial of the OX40 agonist ivuxolimab. These receptor sequences come from an adult with an advanced solid tumor such as melanoma, head and neck, liver or kidney cancer. Both conserved end residues are trimmed from each CDR3.

TRBJ1-2	TRBV6-6	ASSGDAAWGYT
TRBJ1-5	TRBV6-5	ASRIGGKNQPQH
TRBJ1-1	TRBV30	AWELGPNTEAF
TRBJ2-1	TRBV11-3	ASSQGAAGLF
TRBJ2-3	TRBV6-4	ASSEERESDTQY
TRBJ2-1	TRBV4-1	ASSQDRWGRNNEQF
TRBJ2-7	TRBV19	ASSIVGTGSYEQY
TRBJ2-1	TRBV9	ASSSPLGGGAHEQF
TRBJ1-1	TRBV19	ATRGQLNTEAF
TRBJ1-2	TRBV7-9	ASSPVAGASYGYT
TRBJ2-7	TRBV6-6	ASSYPGASYEQY
TRBJ2-4	TRBV19	ASSIGGGYAKNIQY
TRBJ1-5	TRBV6-5	ASSFRPGLLNQPQH
TRBJ1-2	TRBV5-1	ASSLVPGAGVSVNYGYT
TRBJ2-5	TRBV5-6	ASSFRTVRGETQY
TRBJ2-1	TRBV4-2	ASSHATSGRAYEQF
.	TRBV4-1	ASSQTPDRGGEQY
TRBJ1-3	TRBV25-1	ASSLGQFYSGNTIY
TRBJ2-5	TRBV7-2	ASSPRQAQETQY
TRBJ1-1	TRBV6-1	ASSVGGARGEAF
TRBJ2-2	TRBV28	ATWGSGRTGELF
TRBJ1-2	TRBV7-2	ASSTGQGYGYT
TRBJ2-5	TRBV9	ASSLGLQETQY
TRBJ1-5	TRBV19	ASSMRGGINQPQH
TRBJ1-2	TRBV5-1	ASSLGTGLDYGYT
TRBJ2-1	TRBV11-3	ASSSGQGFYNEQF
TRBJ2-5	TRBV4-2	ASSQVSGGETQY
TRBJ1-3	TRBV23-1	ASSHPPGNTIY
TRBJ2-1	TRBV7-9	ASSLVAGRAGSSQF
TRBJ2-7	TRBV29-1	SVPGQGAFEQY
TRBJ2-1	TRBV27	ASSSRGQGSRNEQF
TRBJ1-1	TRBV2	ASRKDRVGLEAF
TRBJ2-5	TRBV5-1	ASSLVWGRETQY
TRBJ1-4	TRBV30	ACWLGKLF
TRBJ2-7	TRBV28	ASSAGTQREQY
TRBJ2-3	TRBV10-2	ASSVQGATPQY
TRBJ2-4	TRBV18	ASSPDRGVNIQY
TRBJ2-2	TRBV5-4	ASTWGGRANGELF
TRBJ1-5	TRBV7-2	ASSLWANSNQPQH
TRBJ1-1	TRBV28	ASSSRGTEAF
TRBJ1-1	TRBV5-1	ASSTLTNTEAF
TRBJ2-1	TRBV6-6	ASTSALGGWQF
TRBJ2-7	TRBV6-1	ASSVNPGQGAYEQY
TRBJ2-3	TRBV7-8	ASSPYRGGTDTQY